This TCR beta chain was profiled in a study of OX40 agonist ivuxolimab in advanced cancers. Germline CDR1 SGHRS, CDR2 YFSETQ. The CDR3 length is 15 residues. Trimming removed 4 bases at V and 4 bases at J, with 18 bases between. Blood draws occurred at baseline, cycle 4 day 1, and cycle 7 day 1. The assay was immunoSEQ multiplex PCR, and TCRdb's table has in-frame clones only and misses some. The repertoire holds roughly 79,000 clones, with approximately 84% as singletons. Sequenced here: CD4+ or CD8+ T cells sorted from blood, sampled in a trial of the OX40 agonist ivuxolimab. The chain is built from TRBV5-1 and TRBJ2-7; maybe TRBD1 (5 bases). The clonotype comes from an adult with an advanced solid tumor such as melanoma, head and neck, liver or kidney cancer. The CDR3 bases are TGCGCCAGCAGCCCAACCCAAAAAGGGGTATACGAGCAGTACTTC. Translation gives CASSPTQKGVYEQYF. The full variable domain, in which reference TRBV5-1 and TRBJ2-7 provide the parts outside the CDR3, is KAGVTQTPRYLIKTRGQQVTLSCSPISGHRSVSWYQQTPGQGLQFLFEYFSETQRNKGNFPGRFSGRQFSNSRSEMNVSTLELGDSALYLCASSPTQKGVYEQYFGPGTRLTVT.